The source of this T cell receptor (beta chain) is a study of blood T cell repertoires in COVID-19. Overall study context: Nucleic acid was either cDNA or gDNA, and it came from T cells, B-cell-depleted T cells, or PBMCs.

In the original workflow: Amplification of reference gene primers was used by the study to estimate nucleated cell counts. The protocol was immunoSEQ multiplex PCR, while the TCRdb copy is restricted to in-frame clones and leaves out a portion. D and trimming were read from the DNA, whereas the V and J calls and clone size are those reported in that table. This sample carries roughly 150,000 clones, roughly four fifths of them seen once, and the ten largest clones take roughly 3.7%. The sequencing input was peripheral blood. This clonotype was sampled from an elderly woman with acute or convalescent COVID-19.

In DNA, the CDR3 is TGTGCCAGCTCACCGGGACAGGGAGGAGACGAGCAGTACTTC. Protein sequence: CASSPGQGGDEQYF. This chain joins TRBV18 and TRBJ2-7, with 9 bases that match TRBD1. The junction had 5 bases not matched to a gene; V was cut back by 3 bases and J by 5 bases. This CDR3 is built from 14 residues. The germline V gene has CDR1 KGHSH and CDR2 LQKENI. The variable domain in full, completed from reference TRBV18 and TRBJ2-7, reads NAGVMQNPRHLVRRRGQEARLRCSPMKGHSHVYWYRQLPEEGLKFMVYLQKENIIDESGMPKERFSAEFPKEGPSILRIQQVVRGDSAAYFCASSPGQGGDEQYFGPGTRLTVT.